This passage covers 14 T cell receptor beta chains from one sample sequenced in a study of T cell changes during pregnancy in multiple sclerosis. The assay was immunoSEQ multiplex PCR, and TCRdb's table has in-frame clones only and misses some. The sample consists of tens of thousands of clones, 85% of them appearing once. Specimen: CD8+ T cells from peripheral blood mononuclear cells, collected before pregnancy. The receptors were sampled from a female donor with multiple sclerosis, enrolled in a pregnancy study.

The chain links TRBV9 to TRBJ2-5, with D possibly being TRBD2 (5 bases). Germline CDR1 is SGDLS and CDR2 is YYNGEE. V lost 0 bases, J lost 2 bases, and 20 bases lay in between. The CDR3 sequence is 18 residues long. DNA for the CDR3: TGTGCCAGCAGCGTAGGGATGTTTGCGGGCCCCCCTCAAGAGACCCAGTACTTC. Its protein product is CASSVGMFAGPPQETQYF.

The rearrangement links TRBV5-5 to TRBJ2-7; D is ambiguous. Germline V CDR1 and CDR2: SGHKS, YYEKEE (reference sequence). The CDR3 consists of 14 residues. Deletions cut 2 bases from V and 2 bases from J, with 11 bases between. CDR3 residues: CASSLVYITYEQYF. The CDR3 coding sequence is TGTGCCAGCAGCTTAGTATACATAACCTACGAGCAGTACTTC.

The rearrangement joins TRBV6-5 to TRBJ2-3; perhaps TRBD1 as D (6 bases). Per germline, CDR1 MNHEY and CDR2 SVGAGI. Trimming removed 6 bases at V and 3 bases at J, with 16 bases between. This CDR3 contains 15 residues. Here the CDR3 DNA reads TGTGCCAGCAGCCCAATTCTCACAGGGACAGATACGCAGTATTTT. Protein product: CASSPILTGTDTQYF.

The rearrangement uses TRBV28 and TRBJ2-7; possibly TRBD1 for D (6 bases). Trimming took 7 bases from V and 4 from J, leaving 14 bases between them. The CDR3 is made up of 13 amino acids. Germline V CDR1 and CDR2: MDHEN, SYDVKM. The CDR3 region has the DNA TGTGCCAGCATTGACGGGACAACTTACGAGCAGTACTTC. Residues: CASIDGTTYEQYF.

The chain carries TRBV5-8 and TRBJ1-5, with 7 bases aligning to TRBD1. Germline CDR1 and CDR2: SGHTS and YDEGEE. With 0 bases clipped from V and 2 bases from J, the junction kept 2 bases outside the gene matches. The CDR3 sequence is 15 residues long. For the CDR3, the DNA is TGTGCCAGCAGCTTGGGGACAGGCGGCAATCAGCCCCAGCATTTT. Its translation is CASSLGTGGNQPQHF.

The chain combines TRBV27 with TRBJ1-2; TRBD1 is a possible D gene (6 bases). Trimming took 5 bases from V and 6 from J, leaving 19 bases between them. The V gene's germline CDR1 is MNHEY and CDR2 SMNVEV (reference sequence). This CDR3 is built from 15 residues. CDR3 sequence reads: CASSPLRTVGDGYTF. CDR3 DNA: TGTGCCAGCAGTCCCCTGAGGACAGTCGGGGATGGCTACACCTTC.

V gene TRBV19 combines with J gene TRBJ1-1; D is possibly TRBD1 (5 bases). Germline V lookup: CDR1 LNHDA, CDR2 SQIVND (reference sequence). The CDR3 totals 14 residues. V gave up 5 bases and J gave up 5 bases, with 15 bases separating them. The CDR3 spells CASSPTGVLTEAFF. The CDR3 nucleotides are TGTGCCAGTAGTCCCACAGGAGTGCTGACTGAAGCTTTCTTT.

J is TRBJ2-7 and V is TRBV28, with D hard to call. Per the germline V gene, CDR1 is MDHEN and CDR2 is SYDVKM. Trimming took 3 bases from V and 2 from J, leaving 8 bases between them. This CDR3 region has 13 residues. CDR3: CASSLITAYEQYF. The CDR3 DNA reads TGTGCCAGCAGTTTGATAACAGCCTACGAGCAGTACTTC.

V usage is TRBV29-1 and J usage is TRBJ2-2; no firm D call. CDR3 size: 13 residues. Germline lookup yields CDR1 SQVTM and CDR2 ANQGSEA. Trimming cost V 2 bases and J 0 bases, with 4 bases left between them. The CDR3 is CSVERANTGELFF. For the CDR3, the DNA is TGCAGCGTTGAACGGGCGAACACCGGGGAGCTGTTTTTT.

This chain joins TRBV11-3 and TRBJ1-1; weak D call: TRBD1 (6 bases). CDR1 is SGHNT and CDR2 is YENEEA in the germline V gene. V was pared by 2 bases and J by 0 bases, with 7 bases between. This CDR3 is 14 amino acids long. The CDR3, as DNA: TGTGCCAGCAGCTTAAGGGGGTTGAACACTGAAGCTTTCTTT. This translates into CASSLRGLNTEAFF.

This clone has only a few counts. The V gene is TRBV7-9, the J gene TRBJ1-4, with unresolved D. Trimming removed 7 bases at V and 0 bases at J, with 3 bases between. CDR1 is SEHNR and CDR2 is FQNEAQ in the germline V gene (reference sequence). CDR3 length: 12 residues. The CDR3 DNA reads TGTGCCAGCACCACAACTAATGAAAAACTGTTTTTT. Protein product: CASTTTNEKLFF.

V usage is TRBV4-1 and J usage is TRBJ2-1, with 7 bases that match TRBD1. V lost 0 bases to trimming and J lost 9 bases; unmatched junction nucleotides: 5. Germline V gene sequence: CDR1 MGHRA, CDR2 YSYEKL. This CDR3 has 14 amino acids. DNA for the CDR3: TGCGCCAGCAGCCAAGACAGGGGGTCGATTGAGCAGTTCTTC. It encodes CASSQDRGSIEQFF.

This rearrangement joins TRBV6-4 to TRBJ2-1; the match to TRBD2 covers 10 bases. Looked up from germline, CDR1 is MRHNA and CDR2 is SNTAGT. The junction had 1 base not matched to a gene; V was cut back by 5 bases and J by 0 bases. The CDR3 contains 15 residues. The CDR3 coding sequence is TGTGCCAGCAGTCGGACTAGCGGCTCCTACAATGAGCAGTTCTTC. Translation gives CASSRTSGSYNEQFF.

This clone showed up just a few times. The chain links TRBV11-2 to TRBJ1-3, with D possibly being TRBD1 (6 bases). CDR3 length: 17 amino acids. Germline V lookup: CDR1 SGHAT, CDR2 FQNNGV. Trimming left V 4 bases short and J 1 base short, with 17 bases between. CDR3 in DNA: TGTGCCAGCAGCTCTGGACAGACACTTCCATCTGGAAACACCATATATTTT. It codes for CASSSGQTLPSGNTIYF.